These T cell receptor beta chains were read from a single sample in a study of T cell responses to AZD1222 COVID-19 vaccine. Produced via immunoSEQ multiplex PCR; TCRdb's table is partial and in-frame only. Among about 110,000 clones listed, 80% to 95% were seen once. The material sequenced was peripheral blood, taken 28 days after the second AZD1222 dose. Receptor source: an adult who received the AZD1222 COVID-19 vaccine. Each CDR3 is given with its conserved first and last residue. A D gene is named only where the DNA matches it firmly. Only part of the rows carry a size: once, few, many, or a class if the clone is expanded.

cdr3_length	clone_size	j_call	d_call	v_call	cdr3_aa	cdr3_nt
14	-	TRBJ2-7	TRBD2	TRBV28	CASTLGGDNIEQYF	TGTGCCAGCACCCTCGGGGGGGATAATATCGAGCAGTACTTC
14	-	TRBJ2-5	-	TRBV6-2/TRBV6-3	CASSRSQIPETQYF	TGTGCCAGCAGTAGATCCCAGATCCCCGAGACCCAGTACTTC
13	few	TRBJ1-2	-	TRBV2	CASSERGWVGYTF	TGTGCCAGCAGTGAACGAGGGTGGGTTGGCTACACCTTC
16	-	TRBJ1-2	-	TRBV5-1	CASSFGSDLTNYGYTF	TGCGCCAGCAGCTTCGGGTCTGATCTGACTAACTATGGCTACACCTTC
13	-	TRBJ1-2	TRBD1	TRBV7-9	CASSEGQGFGYTF	TGTGCCAGCAGCGAGGGACAGGGGTTTGGCTACACCTTC
16	once	TRBJ2-1	-	TRBV7-3	CASSLFPGGPGDEQFF	TGTGCCAGCAGCTTATTCCCCGGGGGTCCAGGGGATGAGCAGTTCTTC
13	once	TRBJ2-1	-	TRBV10-3	CASAGQNPNEQFF	TGTGCCAGCGCGGGACAGAACCCCAATGAGCAGTTCTTC
13	-	TRBJ1-2	TRBD1	TRBV12-3/TRBV12-4	CASSHGQGDGYTF	TGTGCCAGCAGCCACGGACAGGGAGATGGCTACACCTTC
14	once	TRBJ2-7	-	TRBV5-1	CASSLASGPYEQYF	TGCGCCAGCAGCTTGGCATCAGGGCCCTACGAGCAGTACTTC
15	-	TRBJ1-2	-	TRBV5-1	CASKLFLAAKQGYTF	TGCGCCAGCAAGCTTTTCTTGGCGGCTAAGCAGGGCTACACCTTC
15	once	TRBJ2-5	TRBD2	TRBV3-1/TRBV3-2	CASTSSGEGTETQYF	TGTGCCAGCACCTCAAGTGGGGAGGGGACGGAGACCCAGTACTTC
15	-	TRBJ2-7	TRBD2	TRBV27	CASSFASGSSYEQYF	TGTGCCAGCAGTTTCGCTAGCGGAAGCTCCTACGAGCAGTACTTC
12	once	TRBJ1-5	-	TRBV25-1	CASSFGNQPQHF	TGTGCCAGCAGTTTCGGAAATCAGCCCCAGCATTTT
18	-	TRBJ1-1	TRBD1	TRBV5-1	CASSSSLTGQRLFSEAFF	TGCGCCAGCAGCTCCTCATTGACAGGGCAACGACTTTTTTCTGAAGCTTTCTTT
15	-	TRBJ2-5	TRBD1	TRBV27	CASHQTGQGQETQYF	TGTGCCAGCCACCAGACCGGACAGGGTCAAGAGACCCAGTACTTC
15	-	TRBJ1-6	-	TRBV4-3	CASSQEDRYNSPLHF	TGCGCCAGCAGCCAGGAGGACAGATATAATTCACCCCTCCACTTT
16	-	TRBJ2-7	TRBD1	TRBV4-2	CASSHPRTGQTYEQYF	TGTGCCAGCAGCCACCCTCGGACAGGGCAAACCTACGAGCAGTACTTC
18	-	TRBJ1-2	TRBD1	TRBV27	CASSFLSRPGQGDYGYTF	TGTGCCAGCAGTTTCTTAAGTCGTCCGGGACAGGGAGACTATGGCTACACCTTC
17	-	TRBJ1-4	-	TRBV9	CASSVATYGGFWEKLFF	TGTGCCAGCAGCGTAGCTACGTATGGAGGGTTCTGGGAAAAACTGTTTTTT
15	-	TRBJ2-5	TRBD1	TRBV6-5	CASTQGQGPQETQYF	TGTGCCAGCACCCAGGGACAGGGACCCCAAGAGACCCAGTACTTC
13	few	TRBJ2-2	-	TRBV7-6	CASTSDSTGELFF	TGTGCCAGCACCTCGGACAGCACCGGGGAGCTGTTTTTT
13	-	TRBJ1-2	TRBD1	TRBV28	CASSLEGAGGYTF	TGTGCCAGCAGTTTAGAGGGGGCGGGTGGCTACACCTTC
15	-	TRBJ2-7	-	TRBV3-1/TRBV3-2	CASSHWDSSSYEQYF	TGTGCCAGCAGCCATTGGGACTCCAGCTCCTACGAGCAGTACTTC
14	-	TRBJ2-3	TRBD2	TRBV19	CASSIRTSGDTQYF	TGTGCCAGTAGTATCCGGACTAGCGGGGATACGCAGTATTTT
14	-	TRBJ2-7	-	TRBV28	CASSSYQGSYEQYF	TGTGCCAGCAGTTCCTATCAGGGGTCCTACGAGCAGTACTTC
16	-	TRBJ2-7	-	TRBV18	CASSPRTGISSYEQYF	TGTGCCAGCTCACCACGGACTGGGATCTCTTCCTACGAGCAGTACTTC
16	-	TRBJ2-7	TRBD2	TRBV7-6	CASSLGRGAGPYEQYF	TGTGCCAGCAGCTTAGGGCGGGGGGCTGGACCCTACGAGCAGTACTTC
15	-	TRBJ2-3	TRBD2	TRBV5-1	CASSPLAGGADTQYF	TGCGCCAGCAGCCCCTTAGCGGGGGGGGCAGATACGCAGTATTTT
15	-	TRBJ2-7	-	TRBV7-2	CASSLQADKAYEQYF	TGTGCCAGCAGCTTACAGGCGGATAAGGCCTACGAGCAGTACTTC
19	-	TRBJ1-1	-	TRBV16	CASSLTRGSLVLANTEAFF	TGTGCCAGCAGCCTCACCCGAGGCAGCCTTGTTTTAGCGAACACTGAAGCTTTCTTT
13	once	TRBJ1-5	-	TRBV12-5	CASGTGWYQPQHF	TGTGCTAGTGGAACAGGGTGGTATCAGCCCCAGCATTTT
17	-	TRBJ1-6	-	TRBV5-4	CASSLYRGLDDNSPLHF	TGTGCCAGCAGCTTGTATCGGGGGCTTGATGATAATTCACCCCTCCACTTT
14	-	TRBJ2-1	-	TRBV9	CASSYSSSYNEQFF	TGTGCCAGCTCCTACAGCAGCTCCTACAATGAGCAGTTCTTC
16	-	TRBJ2-1	TRBD2	TRBV9	CASSAVTSGVYNEQFF	TGTGCCAGCAGCGCAGTGACTAGCGGGGTTTACAATGAGCAGTTCTTC
17	-	TRBJ2-7	-	TRBV7-7	CASSFWDKGFPSYEQYF	TGTGCTAGCAGCTTTTGGGACAAGGGGTTCCCCTCCTACGAGCAGTACTTC
13	-	TRBJ1-1	-	TRBV3-1/TRBV3-2	CASRQSMNTEAFF	TGTGCCAGCAGACAAAGCATGAACACTGAAGCTTTCTTT
14	-	TRBJ1-1	-	TRBV3-1/TRBV3-2	CASSQRARNTEAFF	TGTGCCAGCAGCCAACGAGCACGGAACACTGAAGCTTTCTTT
15	once	TRBJ2-6	-	TRBV30	CAWSHEGQDTNVLTF	TGTGCCTGGAGTCACGAGGGCCAGGACACCAACGTCCTGACTTTC
13	-	TRBJ1-2	-	TRBV7-9	CASSLASGYGYTF	TGTGCCAGCAGCTTGGCGTCGGGCTATGGCTACACCTTC
16	-	TRBJ1-6	TRBD1	TRBV4-1	CASSQALTGFNSPLHF	TGCGCCAGCAGCCAAGCTCTGACAGGGTTTAATTCACCCCTCCACTTT
14	-	TRBJ1-2	-	TRBV6-2/TRBV6-3	CASSYSGDNYGYTF	TGTGCCAGCAGTTACTCAGGGGACAACTATGGCTACACCTTC
14	-	TRBJ2-5	TRBD1	TRBV7-2	CASSPRGLQETQYF	TGTGCCAGCAGCCCCAGGGGGCTCCAAGAGACCCAGTACTTC
17	-	TRBJ1-2	-	TRBV1	CTSSQEGWYPNAYGYTF	TGCACCAGCAGCCAAGAAGGGTGGTATCCAAACGCCTATGGCTACACCTTC
12	-	TRBJ1-1	-	TRBV29-1	CSVWALDTEAFF	TGCAGCGTCTGGGCCCTGGACACTGAAGCTTTCTTT
10	-	TRBJ1-2	-	TRBV12-3/TRBV12-4	CGRGGYGYTF	TGTGGTAGGGGGGGCTATGGCTACACCTTC
14	-	TRBJ2-1	TRBD2	TRBV5-4	CASVAGGVYNEQFF	TGTGCCAGCGTTGCGGGGGGGGTTTACAATGAGCAGTTCTTC
15	-	TRBJ1-1	-	TRBV7-2	CASSPQRAGFPEAFF	TGTGCCAGCAGCCCCCAAAGGGCCGGGTTTCCTGAAGCTTTCTTT
13	once	TRBJ2-7	-	TRBV10-3	CAISVQTGSEQYF	TGTGCCATCAGCGTACAGACTGGGAGCGAGCAGTACTTC
15	-	TRBJ2-2	-	TRBV9	CASSGSTVNTGELFF	TGTGCCAGCAGCGGGTCGACAGTGAACACCGGGGAGCTGTTTTTT
15	-	TRBJ1-1	-	TRBV27	CASSLGLGSNTEAFF	TGTGCCAGCAGTTTAGGTCTGGGATCGAACACTGAAGCTTTCTTT
15	-	TRBJ1-3	-	TRBV11-3	CASNSASGGRNTIYF	TGTGCCAGCAACTCTGCCTCTGGCGGAAGAAACACCATATATTTT
16	-	TRBJ2-3	TRBD2	TRBV7-9	CASSLPRGGATDTQYF	TGTGCCAGCAGCTTACCCCGGGGGGGGGCCACAGATACGCAGTATTTT
14	once	TRBJ1-1	TRBD1	TRBV2	CASRGDRANTEAFF	TGTGCCAGCAGGGGGGACAGGGCGAACACTGAAGCTTTCTTT
13	-	TRBJ2-3	TRBD1	TRBV10-2	CATEGQGTDTQYF	TGCGCCACTGAGGGACAGGGCACAGATACGCAGTATTTT
16	few	TRBJ2-7	TRBD1	TRBV5-6	CASSSYFGQGASEQYF	TGTGCCAGCAGCTCCTATTTCGGACAGGGGGCGAGCGAGCAGTACTTC
13	-	TRBJ2-7	-	TRBV19	CASSIRPAGEQYF	TGTGCCAGTAGTATACGGCCGGCGGGCGAGCAGTACTTC
13	once	TRBJ1-5	-	TRBV29-1	CSVVEASNQPQHF	TGCAGCGTTGTCGAGGCGAGCAATCAGCCCCAGCATTTT
13	-	TRBJ2-2	-	TRBV7-2	CASSRGGSGELFF	TGTGCCAGCAGTCGAGGGGGTTCCGGGGAGCTGTTTTTT
13	-	TRBJ2-7	-	TRBV28	CASSESHGDVLDF	TGTGCCAGCAGTGAGTCCCACGGGGACGTTTTAGACTTC
15	-	TRBJ2-2	TRBD1	TRBV4-2	CASSQLQGASGELFF	TGTGCCAGCAGCCAGTTACAGGGGGCCTCCGGGGAGCTGTTTTTT